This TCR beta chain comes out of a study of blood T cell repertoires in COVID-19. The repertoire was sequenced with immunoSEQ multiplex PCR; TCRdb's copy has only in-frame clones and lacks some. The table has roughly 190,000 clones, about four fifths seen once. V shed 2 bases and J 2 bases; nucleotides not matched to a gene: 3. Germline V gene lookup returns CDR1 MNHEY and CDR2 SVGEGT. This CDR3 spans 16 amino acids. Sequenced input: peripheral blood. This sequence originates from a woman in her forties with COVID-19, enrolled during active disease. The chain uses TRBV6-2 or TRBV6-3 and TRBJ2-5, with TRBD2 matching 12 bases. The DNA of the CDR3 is TGTGCCAGCAGTTACCCTGGACTAGCGGGACAAGAGACCCAGTACTTC. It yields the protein CASSYPGLAGQETQYF.